The next 23 T cell receptor beta chains were all read from a single sample in a study of T cell changes during pregnancy in multiple sclerosis. Sequencing used immunoSEQ multiplex PCR; TCRdb keeps in-frame clones, though not all of them. This table has over 30,000 clones, around 93% appearing once. The material was CD4+ T cells from peripheral blood mononuclear cells, obtained after pregnancy. The source of these receptors is a female donor with multiple sclerosis, enrolled in a pregnancy study.

The J gene is TRBJ2-2, the V gene TRBV2, with 9 nucleotides matching TRBD1. J lost 3 bases, V lost 6 bases, and 5 bases had no gene match. From germline, CDR1 is SNHLY and CDR2 FYNNEI. CDR3 length: 15 residues. In nucleotides, the CDR3 is TGTGCCAGCAGAGTTGACAGGGGGGACACCGGGGAGCTGTTTTTT. As protein: CASRVDRGDTGELFF. Drawing the rest from reference TRBV2 and TRBJ2-2, the complete variable domain is EPEVTQTPSHQVTQMGQEVILRCVPISNHLYFYWYRQILGQKVEFLVSFYNNEISEKSEIFDDQFSVERPDGSNFTLKIRSTKLEDSAMYFCASRVDRGDTGELFFGEGSRLTVL.

This clone was found once. This chain connects TRBV5-1 to TRBJ2-3; 10 bases are shared with TRBD2. Germline lookup yields CDR1 SGHRS and CDR2 YFSETQ. Unmatched junction bases numbered 6, after V lost 4 bases and J lost 4 bases. There are 15 residues in the CDR3. The CDR3 region has the DNA TGCGCCAGCAGCAGCGGGGGGGCCGTCGCAGATACGCAGTATTTT. Its translation is CASSSGGAVADTQYF.

V is TRBV18 and J is TRBJ1-2; TRBD1 matches at 7 bases. V dropped 7 bases and J dropped 0; count of bases not matched to a gene: 5. Germline CDR1 KGHSH, CDR2 LQKENI. The CDR3 is 14 residues long. The CDR3 nucleotides are TGTGCCAGCTACCGGGACAGTCCTAACTATGGCTACACCTTC. As protein: CASYRDSPNYGYTF.

V usage is TRBV5-4 and J usage is TRBJ1-2; 8 positions agree with TRBD1. CDR1 and CDR2 from the germline V gene are SGHNT and YYREEE (reference sequence). J lost 8 bases, V lost 0 bases, and 9 bases had no gene match. This CDR3 region has 15 residues. The CDR3 is CASSLVGGQGYGYTF. The CDR3 DNA follows: TGTGCCAGCAGCTTGGTTGGTGGACAGGGATACGGCTACACCTTC.

CDR3 nucleotide sequence: TGTGCCAGCAGCCTCGGTAACACCATATATTTT. This encodes CASSLGNTIYF. The chain uses TRBV6-6 and TRBJ1-3; D gene uncertain. The CDR3 is 11 residues long. From germline, CDR1 is MNHNY and CDR2 SVGAGI (reference sequence). Trimming pared 6 bases from V and 7 bases from J, leaving 7 bases between.

The chain recombines TRBV29-1 with TRBJ1-2; no firm D call. Germline-derived CDR1 and CDR2 are SQVTM and ANQGSEA. V was cut by 4 bases and J by 7 bases, with 4 bases left in between. This CDR3 has 9 amino acids. The CDR3 DNA is TGCAGCGTTGTGAGTGGCTACACCTTC. This sequence encodes CSVVSGYTF. The full variable domain, in which reference TRBV29-1 and TRBJ1-2 provide the parts outside the CDR3, is SAVISQKPSRDICQRGTSLTIQCQVDSQVTMMFWYRQQPGQSLTLIATANQGSEATYESGFVIDKFPISRPNLTFSTLTVSNMSPEDSSIYLCSVVSGYTFGSGTRLTVV.

The V call is TRBV6-6, the J call TRBJ2-1; TRBD2 matches at 14 bases. With V trimmed by 5 bases and J by 4 bases, 4 bases remained unmatched. CDR1 is MNHNY and CDR2 is SVGAGI in the germline V gene (reference sequence). The CDR3 is 16 amino acids. The CDR3 loop is CASSGTSGGLYNEQFF. As DNA, the CDR3 is TGTGCCAGCAGTGGGACTAGCGGGGGACTATACAATGAGCAGTTCTTC.

The chain employs TRBV9 and TRBJ1-5, with 7 bases lining up with TRBD1. This CDR3 is built from 15 residues. Germline CDR1 and CDR2: SGDLS and YYNGEE. V shed 3 bases, J shed 3 bases, and the junction held 6 bases outside the gene matches. The CDR3 DNA sequence: TGTGCCAGCAGCGAGAGGACAGGCTTCAATCAGCCCCAGCATTTT. Protein: CASSERTGFNQPQHF.

The chain recombines TRBV7-9 with TRBJ1-3; D is uncertain. The CDR3 loop spans 18 amino acids. V gave up 10 bases and J gave up 0 bases, with 25 bases separating them. Looked up from germline, CDR1 is SEHNR and CDR2 is FQNEAQ (reference sequence). In DNA form, the CDR3 reads TGTGCCACCCGGGGAGGTCGGCAGTTGCTAACCTCTGGAAACACCATATATTTT. Protein: CATRGGRQLLTSGNTIYF.

The CDR3 protein is CASSLTGQNTEAFF. The CDR3 nucleotides are TGTGCCAGCAGTTTGACAGGGCAGAACACTGAAGCTTTCTTT. The chain uses TRBV6-1 and TRBJ1-1; 7 positions match TRBD1. Germline values: CDR1 MNHNS, CDR2 SASEGT. J gave up 1 base and V 5 bases, and 4 bases lay outside the gene matches. The CDR3 spans 14 residues.

The V gene is TRBV5-4, the J gene TRBJ2-5; a weak D match, TRBD1 (5 bases). The length of the CDR3 is 13 residues. Trimming removed 4 bases from V and 1 base from J, with 8 bases in between. Germline V gene sequence: CDR1 SGHNT, CDR2 YYREEE (reference sequence). CDR3 DNA: TGTGCCAGCAGCAGTGGGGCCCAAGAGACCCAGTACTTC. Its translation is CASSSGAQETQYF.

The chain uses TRBV28 and TRBJ1-1, with D hard to call. This CDR3 contains 13 residues. Germline V lookup: CDR1 MDHEN, CDR2 SYDVKM. Trimming removed 5 bases at V and 0 bases at J, with 7 bases between. CDR3 sequence reads: CASSEVMNTEAFF. The DNA of the CDR3 is TGTGCCAGCAGTGAGGTAATGAACACTGAAGCTTTCTTT.

The chain uses TRBV7-8 and TRBJ2-5, with a weak D call TRBD2 (6 bases). The germline V gene encodes CDR1 SGHVS and CDR2 FQNEAQ. CDR3 size: 16 residues. The V gene lost 5 bases and the J gene lost 1 base, with 17 bases spanning the gap. The CDR3: CASSLTWAGFQETQYF. CDR3 nucleotide sequence: TGTGCCAGCAGCCTTACCTGGGCGGGGTTCCAAGAGACCCAGTACTTC.

V and J are TRBV4-1 and TRBJ1-1; D might be TRBD1 (5 bases). Deletions cut 1 base from V and 2 bases from J, with 14 bases between. Germline V gene sequence: CDR1 MGHRA, CDR2 YSYEKL. The CDR3 is made up of 16 amino acids. CDR3 bases: TGCGCCAGCAGCCAAGCCCTACAGGCTTTCAACACTGAAGCTTTCTTT. It encodes CASSQALQAFNTEAFF.

V and J are TRBV5-1 and TRBJ2-1; possible D gene TRBD1, 5 bases. CDR1 is SGHRS and CDR2 is YFSETQ in the germline V gene. Trimming removed 0 bases from V and 5 bases from J, with 9 bases in between. This CDR3 region has 14 residues. The CDR3, as DNA: TGCGCCAGCAGCTTGGCGACAGCTAACAATGAGCAGTTCTTC. Translating gives CASSLATANNEQFF.

The rearrangement joins TRBV6-1 to TRBJ1-1; D is possibly TRBD1 (5 bases). CDR3 size: 13 residues. Germline CDR1 MNHNS, CDR2 SASEGT. The V gene lost 6 bases and the J gene lost 6 bases, with 14 bases spanning the gap. The CDR3 region is CASRNLGGSEAFF. CDR3 nucleotide sequence: TGTGCCAGCAGAAATCTGGGGGGTTCTGAAGCTTTCTTT.

The chain employs TRBV4-1 and TRBJ1-3; TRBD1 agrees at 7 bases. The CDR3 contains 17 residues. Trimming cost V 6 bases and J 4 bases; bases outside gene matches: 15. Germline CDR1 reads MGHRA; CDR2 reads YSYEKL. The CDR3 reads CASSQGLLRDSGNTIYF. The CDR3 DNA reads TGCGCCAGCAGTCAGGGGTTATTAAGGGACAGCGGAAACACCATATATTTT.

The genes are TRBV5-4 and TRBJ2-3; a weak D match, TRBD1 (5 bases). With 4 bases removed from V and 3 bases from J, the gap between germline ends came to 12 bases. The CDR3 extends over 14 amino acids. Germline V gene data show CDR1 as SGHNT and CDR2 as YYREEE (reference sequence). The CDR3 loop reads CASSARVGTDTQYF. Written as DNA, the CDR3 is TGTGCCAGCAGCGCCAGGGTCGGGACAGATACGCAGTATTTT.

The rearrangement links TRBV4-1 to TRBJ2-1; 7 nucleotides line up with TRBD1. With 3 bases clipped from V and 5 bases from J, the junction kept 4 bases outside the gene matches. The CDR3 runs to 14 residues. Germline V lookup: CDR1 MGHRA, CDR2 YSYEKL. CDR3 nucleotide sequence: TGCGCCAGCAGCCACCAAGGGACAGACAATGAGCAGTTCTTC. It is translated as CASSHQGTDNEQFF.

This clone was counted a single time. The genes are TRBV2 and TRBJ2-3; D is uncertain. CDR3 length equals 14 residues. Germline CDR1 SNHLY, CDR2 FYNNEI. V was trimmed by 6 bases and J by 4 bases, leaving 14 bases between them. The CDR3 nucleotides are TGTGCCAGCAGGCGGCGAGAGAGTCCAGATACGCAGTATTTT. Amino acids: CASRRRESPDTQYF.

The chain is built from TRBV19 and TRBJ2-5, with 10 nucleotides matching TRBD2. With 3 bases clipped from V and 2 bases from J, the junction kept 12 bases outside the gene matches. The germline gives CDR1 LNHDA, CDR2 SQIVND (reference sequence). The CDR3 runs to 18 residues. In DNA form, the CDR3 reads TGTGCCAGTAGTATGAGAGCGGGGGGGCGAGGGGGGCAAGAGACCCAGTACTTC. Translation: CASSMRAGGRGGQETQYF.

The V call is TRBV18, the J call TRBJ1-1, with 7 nucleotides matching TRBD1. The germline V gene has CDR1 KGHSH and CDR2 LQKENI. The CDR3 has 14 amino acids. The V and J ends lost 6 bases and 0 bases, in that order; junction bases with no gene match: 4. CDR3 sequence (DNA): TGTGCCAGCTCTCCGGGACAGATGAACACTGAAGCTTTCTTT. Residues: CASSPGQMNTEAFF.

The chain is built from TRBV5-1 and TRBJ2-5; 15 nucleotides agree with TRBD2. The germline CDR1 and CDR2 sequences are SGHRS and YFSETQ. After removal of 3 bases from V and 1 base from J, the junction contained 4 bases not matched to a gene. The CDR3 runs 17 residues. The CDR3 loop is CASSSGLAGGPQETQYF. Written as DNA, the CDR3 is TGCGCCAGCAGCTCTGGACTAGCGGGGGGGCCCCAAGAGACCCAGTACTTC.